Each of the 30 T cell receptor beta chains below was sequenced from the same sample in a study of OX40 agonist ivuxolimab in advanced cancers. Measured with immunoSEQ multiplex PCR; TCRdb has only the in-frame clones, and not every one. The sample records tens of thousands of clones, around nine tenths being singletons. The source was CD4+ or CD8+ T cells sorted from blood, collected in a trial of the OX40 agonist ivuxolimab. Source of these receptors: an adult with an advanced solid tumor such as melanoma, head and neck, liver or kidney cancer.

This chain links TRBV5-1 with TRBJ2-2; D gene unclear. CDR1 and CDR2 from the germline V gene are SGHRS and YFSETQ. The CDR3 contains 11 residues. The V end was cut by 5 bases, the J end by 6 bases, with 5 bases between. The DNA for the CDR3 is TGCGCCAGCAGATTATCCGGGGAGCTGTTTTTT. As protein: CASRLSGELFF.

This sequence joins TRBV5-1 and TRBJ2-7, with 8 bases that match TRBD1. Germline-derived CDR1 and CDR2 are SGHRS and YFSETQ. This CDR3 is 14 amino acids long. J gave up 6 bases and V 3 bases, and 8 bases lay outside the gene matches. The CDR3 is CASSSNPGGGEQYF. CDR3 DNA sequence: TGCGCCAGCAGCTCGAACCCAGGGGGCGGCGAGCAGTACTTC.

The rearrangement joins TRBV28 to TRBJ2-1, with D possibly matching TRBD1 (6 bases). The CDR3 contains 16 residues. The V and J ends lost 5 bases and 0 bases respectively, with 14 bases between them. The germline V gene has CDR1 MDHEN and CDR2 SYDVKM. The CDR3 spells CASSPTGPSSYNEQFF. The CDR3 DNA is TGTGCCAGCAGTCCGACAGGTCCCAGCTCCTACAATGAGCAGTTCTTC.

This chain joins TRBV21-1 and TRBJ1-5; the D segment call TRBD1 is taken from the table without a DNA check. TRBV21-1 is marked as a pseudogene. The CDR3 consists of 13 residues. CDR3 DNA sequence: TGTGCCAGCCCCCAGGGAAGCAATCAGCCCCAGCATTTT. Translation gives CASPQGSNQPQHF.

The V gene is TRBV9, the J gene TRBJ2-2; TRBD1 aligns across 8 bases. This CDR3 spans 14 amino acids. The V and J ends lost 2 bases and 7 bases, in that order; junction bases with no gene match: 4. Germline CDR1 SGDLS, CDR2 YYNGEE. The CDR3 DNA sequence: TGTGCCAGCAGCGTGACAGGGGTCGGCGGGGAGCTGTTTTTT. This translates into CASSVTGVGGELFF. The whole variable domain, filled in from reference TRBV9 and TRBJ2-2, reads DSGVTQTPKHLITATGQRVTLRCSPRSGDLSVYWYQQSLDQGLQFLIQYYNGEERAKGNILERFSAQQFPDLHSELNLSSLELGDSALYFCASSVTGVGGELFFGEGSRLTVL.

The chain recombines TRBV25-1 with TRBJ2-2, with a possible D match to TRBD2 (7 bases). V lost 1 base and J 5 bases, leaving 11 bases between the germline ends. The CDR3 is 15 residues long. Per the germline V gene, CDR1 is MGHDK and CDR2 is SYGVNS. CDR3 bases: TGTGCCAGCAGTGAATCGGGGGGACAAACCGGGGAGCTGTTTTTT. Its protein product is CASSESGGQTGELFF.

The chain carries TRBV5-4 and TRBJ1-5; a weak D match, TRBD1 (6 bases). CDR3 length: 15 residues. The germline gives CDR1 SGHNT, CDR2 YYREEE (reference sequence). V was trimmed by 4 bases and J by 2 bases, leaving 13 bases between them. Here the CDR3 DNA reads TGTGCCAGCAGCGTTACAGGGTCGGGCAATCAGCCCCAGCATTTT. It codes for CASSVTGSGNQPQHF. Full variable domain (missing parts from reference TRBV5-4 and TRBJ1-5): ETGVTQSPTHLIKTRGQQVTLRCSSQSGHNTVSWYQQALGQGPQFIFQYYREEENGRGNFPPRFSGLQFPNYSSELNVNALELDDSALYLCASSVTGSGNQPQHFGDGTRLSIL.

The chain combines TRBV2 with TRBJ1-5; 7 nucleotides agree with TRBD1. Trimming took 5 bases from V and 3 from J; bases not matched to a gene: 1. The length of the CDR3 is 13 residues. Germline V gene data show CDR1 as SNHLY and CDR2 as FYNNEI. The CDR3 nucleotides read TGTGCCAGCAGTACAGGGGACAATCAGCCCCAGCATTTT. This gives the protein CASSTGDNQPQHF.

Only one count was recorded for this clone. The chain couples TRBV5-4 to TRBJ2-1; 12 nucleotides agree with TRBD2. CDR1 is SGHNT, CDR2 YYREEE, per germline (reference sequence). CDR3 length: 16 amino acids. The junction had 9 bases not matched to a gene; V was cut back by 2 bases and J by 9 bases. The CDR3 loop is CASSFGLAGGPVEQFF. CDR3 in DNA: TGTGCCAGCAGCTTTGGGCTAGCGGGGGGGCCAGTTGAGCAGTTCTTC. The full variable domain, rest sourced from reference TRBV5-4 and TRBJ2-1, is ETGVTQSPTHLIKTRGQQVTLRCSSQSGHNTVSWYQQALGQGPQFIFQYYREEENGRGNFPPRFSGLQFPNYSSELNVNALELDDSALYLCASSFGLAGGPVEQFFGPGTRLTVL.

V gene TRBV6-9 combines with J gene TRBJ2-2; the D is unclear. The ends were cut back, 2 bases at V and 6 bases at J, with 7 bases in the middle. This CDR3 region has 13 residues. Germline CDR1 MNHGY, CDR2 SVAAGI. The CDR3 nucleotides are TGTGCCAGCAGTTATAACCGGGCCGGGGAGCTGTTTTTT. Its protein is CASSYNRAGELFF.

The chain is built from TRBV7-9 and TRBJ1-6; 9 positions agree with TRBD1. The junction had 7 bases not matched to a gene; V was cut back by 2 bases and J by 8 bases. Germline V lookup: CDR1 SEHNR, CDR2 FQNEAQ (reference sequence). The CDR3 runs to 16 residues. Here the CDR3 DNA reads TGTGCCAGCAGCTTATCGTCCACAGGGGGCTATTCACCCCTCCACTTT. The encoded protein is CASSLSSTGGYSPLHF.

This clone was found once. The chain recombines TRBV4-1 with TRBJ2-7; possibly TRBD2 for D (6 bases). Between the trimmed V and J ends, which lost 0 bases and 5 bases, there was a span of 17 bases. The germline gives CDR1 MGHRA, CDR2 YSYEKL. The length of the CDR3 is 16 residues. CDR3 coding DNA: TGCGCCAGCAGCCAAGATGTAGGGGTGGCGGGAAACGAGCAGTACTTC. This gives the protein CASSQDVGVAGNEQYF.

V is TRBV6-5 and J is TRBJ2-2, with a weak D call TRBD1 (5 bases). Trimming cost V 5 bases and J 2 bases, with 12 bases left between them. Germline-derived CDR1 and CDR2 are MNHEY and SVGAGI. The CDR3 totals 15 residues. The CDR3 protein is CASSPDSSNTGELFF. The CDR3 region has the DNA TGTGCCAGCAGTCCCGACAGTTCCAACACCGGGGAGCTGTTTTTT.

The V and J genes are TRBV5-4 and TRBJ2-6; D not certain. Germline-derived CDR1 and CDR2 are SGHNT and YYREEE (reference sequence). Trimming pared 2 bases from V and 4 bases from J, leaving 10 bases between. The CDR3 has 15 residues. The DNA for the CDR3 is TGTGCCAGCAGCTTCGAATGGACCGGGGCCAACGTCCTGACTTTC. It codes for CASSFEWTGANVLTF. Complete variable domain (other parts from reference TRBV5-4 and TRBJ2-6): ETGVTQSPTHLIKTRGQQVTLRCSSQSGHNTVSWYQQALGQGPQFIFQYYREEENGRGNFPPRFSGLQFPNYSSELNVNALELDDSALYLCASSFEWTGANVLTFGAGSRLTVL.

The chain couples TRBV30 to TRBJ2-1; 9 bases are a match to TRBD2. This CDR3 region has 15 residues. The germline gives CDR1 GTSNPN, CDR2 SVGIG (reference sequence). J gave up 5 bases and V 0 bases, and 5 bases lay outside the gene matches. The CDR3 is CAWSVSLAGNNEQFF. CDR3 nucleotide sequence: TGTGCCTGGAGTGTAAGTCTAGCGGGGAACAATGAGCAGTTCTTC. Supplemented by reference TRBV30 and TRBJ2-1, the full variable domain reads SQTIHQWPATLVQPVGSPLSLECTVEGTSNPNLYWYRQAAGRGLQLLFYSVGIGQISSEVPQNLSASRPQDRQFILSSKKLLLSDSGFYLCAWSVSLAGNNEQFFGPGTRLTVL.

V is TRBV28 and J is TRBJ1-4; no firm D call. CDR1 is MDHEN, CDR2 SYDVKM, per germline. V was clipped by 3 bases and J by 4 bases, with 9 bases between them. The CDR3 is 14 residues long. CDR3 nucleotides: TGTGCCAGCAGTTTTCGCCTAGGTAATGAAAAACTGTTTTTT. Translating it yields CASSFRLGNEKLFF.

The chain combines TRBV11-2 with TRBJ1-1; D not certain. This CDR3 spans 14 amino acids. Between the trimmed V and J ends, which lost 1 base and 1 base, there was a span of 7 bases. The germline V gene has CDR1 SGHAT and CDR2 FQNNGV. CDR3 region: CASSLVLRNTEAFF. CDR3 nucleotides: TGTGCCAGCAGCTTAGTCCTCAGGAACACTGAAGCTTTCTTT.

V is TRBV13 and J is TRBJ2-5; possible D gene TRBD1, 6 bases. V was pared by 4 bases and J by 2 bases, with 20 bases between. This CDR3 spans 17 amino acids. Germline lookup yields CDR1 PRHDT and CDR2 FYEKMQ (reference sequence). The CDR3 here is CASSSIGNDRLQETQYF. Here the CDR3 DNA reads TGTGCCAGCAGCTCTATTGGAAATGACAGGCTTCAAGAGACCCAGTACTTC.

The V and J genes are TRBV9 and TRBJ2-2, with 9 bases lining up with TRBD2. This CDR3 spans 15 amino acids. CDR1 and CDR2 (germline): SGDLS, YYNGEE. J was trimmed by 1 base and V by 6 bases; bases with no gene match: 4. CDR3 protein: CASTWTSENTGELFF. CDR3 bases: TGTGCCAGCACCTGGACTAGCGAGAACACCGGGGAGCTGTTTTTT.

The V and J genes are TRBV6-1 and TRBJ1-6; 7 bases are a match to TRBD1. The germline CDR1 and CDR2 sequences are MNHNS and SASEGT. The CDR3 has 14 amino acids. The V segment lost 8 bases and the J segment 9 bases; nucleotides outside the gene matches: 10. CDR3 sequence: CASGRQGGISPLHF. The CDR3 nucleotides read TGTGCCAGCGGACGGCAGGGGGGGATTTCACCCCTCCACTTT.

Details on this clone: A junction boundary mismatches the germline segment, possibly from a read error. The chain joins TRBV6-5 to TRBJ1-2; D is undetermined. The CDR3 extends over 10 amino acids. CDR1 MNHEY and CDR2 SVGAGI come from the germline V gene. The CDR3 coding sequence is TGCGTCGCCGGGTCAGGAGGCTACACCTTC. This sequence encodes CVAGSGGYTF.

The CDR3 bases are TGCAGCGTTGAAGATGAGACACCCGGGGAGCTGTTTTTT. Residues: CSVEDETPGELFF. The chain employs TRBV29-1 and TRBJ2-2, with D uncertain. The germline V and J ends were trimmed by 0 bases and 6 bases, with 8 bases remaining between them. The germline V gene encodes CDR1 SQVTM and CDR2 ANQGSEA. This CDR3 is built from 13 residues.

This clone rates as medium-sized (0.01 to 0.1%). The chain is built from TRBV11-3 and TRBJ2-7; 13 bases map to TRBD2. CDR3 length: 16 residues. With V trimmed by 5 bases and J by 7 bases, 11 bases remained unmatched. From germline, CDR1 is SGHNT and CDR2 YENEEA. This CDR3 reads CASSPPGLAGAGEQYF. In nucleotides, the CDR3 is TGTGCCAGCAGCCCCCCCGGACTAGCGGGAGCAGGAGAGCAGTACTTC.

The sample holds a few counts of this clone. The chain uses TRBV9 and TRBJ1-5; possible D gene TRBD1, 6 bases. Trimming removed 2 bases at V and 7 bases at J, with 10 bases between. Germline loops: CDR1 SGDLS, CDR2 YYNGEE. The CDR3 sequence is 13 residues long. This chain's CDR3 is CASSVEGVQPQHF. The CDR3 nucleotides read TGTGCCAGCAGCGTGGAGGGGGTGCAGCCCCAGCATTTT.

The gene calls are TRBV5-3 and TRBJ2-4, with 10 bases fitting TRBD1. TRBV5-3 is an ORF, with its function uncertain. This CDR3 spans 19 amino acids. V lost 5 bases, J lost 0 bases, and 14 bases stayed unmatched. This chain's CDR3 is CARRRNRDRGSLAKNIQYF. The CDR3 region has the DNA TGTGCCAGAAGACGGAATAGGGACAGGGGTTCCTTAGCCAAAAACATTCAGTACTTC.

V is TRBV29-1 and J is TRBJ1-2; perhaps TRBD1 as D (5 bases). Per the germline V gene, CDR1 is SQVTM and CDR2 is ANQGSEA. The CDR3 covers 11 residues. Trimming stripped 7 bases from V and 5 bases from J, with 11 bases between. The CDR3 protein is CSAGTEYGYTF. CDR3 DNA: TGCAGCGCCGGGACGGAGTATGGCTACACCTTC.

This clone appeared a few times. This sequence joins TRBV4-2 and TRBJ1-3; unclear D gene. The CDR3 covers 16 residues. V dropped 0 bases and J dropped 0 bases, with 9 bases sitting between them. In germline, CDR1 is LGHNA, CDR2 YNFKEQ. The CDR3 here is CASSQDWRTSGNTIYF. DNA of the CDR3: TGTGCCAGCAGCCAAGATTGGCGAACCTCTGGAAACACCATATATTTT.

The CDR3 reads CASSFSRQGDEQYF. The DNA of the CDR3 is TGTGCCAGTAGTTTCTCAAGACAGGGAGACGAGCAGTACTTC. The chain joins TRBV19 to TRBJ2-7; 7 nucleotides line up with TRBD1. CDR1 and CDR2 from the germline V gene are LNHDA and SQIVND (reference sequence). The CDR3 is 14 residues long. J lost 5 bases, V lost 5 bases, and 9 bases had no gene match.

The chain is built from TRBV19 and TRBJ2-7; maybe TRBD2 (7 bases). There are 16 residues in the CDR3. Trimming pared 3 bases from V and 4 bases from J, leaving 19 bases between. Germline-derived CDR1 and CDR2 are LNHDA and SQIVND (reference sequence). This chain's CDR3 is CASSIISGGALYEQYF. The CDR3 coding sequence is TGTGCCAGTAGTATTATCTCGGGGGGCGCTTTATACGAGCAGTACTTC.

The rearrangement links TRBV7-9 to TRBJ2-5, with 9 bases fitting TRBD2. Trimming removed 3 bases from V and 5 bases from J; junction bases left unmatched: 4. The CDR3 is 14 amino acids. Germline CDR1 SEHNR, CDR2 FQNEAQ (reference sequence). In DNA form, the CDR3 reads TGTGCCAGCAGCTTTAGCGGGGGAGGGGAGACCCAGTACTTC. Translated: CASSFSGGGETQYF.